This T cell receptor beta chain stems from a study of PD-1 blockade in classical Hodgkin lymphoma. The overall study: Nivolumab was administered to patients intravenously at 3 mg/kg every 2 weeks.

Generated by immunoSEQ multiplex PCR, the TCRdb table keeps only in-frame clones and is missing some. The table shows approximately 29,000 clones, with roughly four fifths occurring only once. General study results and limits: In newly diagnosed patients, baseline TCR diversity was reportedly below that of healthy donors.

Time point defined: cycle 4 day 1 (C4D1), after 5 to 7 weeks of nivolumab. Every patient experienced relapse after autologous stem cell transplantation, and brentuximab vedotin exposure varied. Investigators isolated CD4+ T cells from thawed PBMCs through magnetic negative selection. With regard to this clone: The antigen is not known.

Trimming took 5 bases from V and 4 from J, leaving 15 bases between them. Germline CDR1 and CDR2: MNHEY and SMNVEV (reference sequence). The CDR3 is 15 residues long. Material: CD4+ T cells from blood, obtained before the fourth cycle of nivolumab. The V gene is TRBV27, the J gene TRBJ2-1, with D perhaps TRBD1 or TRBD2 (5 bases each). This sequence was found in a human donor with classical Hodgkin lymphoma. In DNA, the CDR3 is TGTGCCAGCAGTCCCGGATCCGGGGCGTACAATGAGCAGTTCTTC. Translating it yields CASSPGSGAYNEQFF.